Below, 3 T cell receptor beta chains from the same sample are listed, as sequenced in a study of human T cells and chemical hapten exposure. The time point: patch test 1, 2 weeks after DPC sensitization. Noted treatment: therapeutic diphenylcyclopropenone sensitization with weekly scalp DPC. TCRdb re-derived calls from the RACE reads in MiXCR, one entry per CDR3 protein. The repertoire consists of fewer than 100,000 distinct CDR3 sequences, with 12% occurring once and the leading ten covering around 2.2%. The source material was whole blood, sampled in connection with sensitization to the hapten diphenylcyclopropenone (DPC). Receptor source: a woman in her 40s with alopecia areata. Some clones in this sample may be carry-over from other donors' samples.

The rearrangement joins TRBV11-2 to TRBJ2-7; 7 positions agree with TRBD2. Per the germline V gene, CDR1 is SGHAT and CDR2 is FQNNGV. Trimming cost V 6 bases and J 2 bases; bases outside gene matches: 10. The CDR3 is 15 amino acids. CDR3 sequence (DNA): TGTGCCAGCAGTTCCGGCGGGAGCGTTACCTACGAGCAGTACTTC. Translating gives CASSSGGSVTYEQYF.

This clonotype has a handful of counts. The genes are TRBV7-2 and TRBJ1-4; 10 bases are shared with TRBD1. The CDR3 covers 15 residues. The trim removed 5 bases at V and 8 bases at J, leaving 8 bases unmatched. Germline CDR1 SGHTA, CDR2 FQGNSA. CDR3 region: CASSPRQGAREKLFF. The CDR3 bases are TGTGCCAGCAGCCCCCGACAGGGGGCTAGGGAAAAACTGTTTTTT. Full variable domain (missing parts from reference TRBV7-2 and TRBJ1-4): GAGVSQSPSNKVTEKGKDVELRCDPISGHTALYWYRQSLGQGLEFLIYFQGNSAPDKSGLPSDRFSAERTGGSVSTLTIQRTQQEDSAVYLCASSPRQGAREKLFFGSGTQLSVL.

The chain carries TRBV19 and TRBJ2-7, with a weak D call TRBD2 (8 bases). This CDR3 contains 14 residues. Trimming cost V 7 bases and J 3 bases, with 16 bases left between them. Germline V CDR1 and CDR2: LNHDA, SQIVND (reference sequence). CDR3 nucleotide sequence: TGTGCCAGTACCCGGGGGGGACAGAACTACGAGCAGTACTTC. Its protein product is CASTRGGQNYEQYF. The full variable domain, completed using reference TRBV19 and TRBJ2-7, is DGGITQSPKYLFRKEGQNVTLSCEQNLNHDAMYWYRQDPGQGLRLIYYSQIVNDFQKGDIAEGYSVSREKKESFPLTVTSAQKNPTAFYLCASTRGGQNYEQYFGPGTRLTVT.